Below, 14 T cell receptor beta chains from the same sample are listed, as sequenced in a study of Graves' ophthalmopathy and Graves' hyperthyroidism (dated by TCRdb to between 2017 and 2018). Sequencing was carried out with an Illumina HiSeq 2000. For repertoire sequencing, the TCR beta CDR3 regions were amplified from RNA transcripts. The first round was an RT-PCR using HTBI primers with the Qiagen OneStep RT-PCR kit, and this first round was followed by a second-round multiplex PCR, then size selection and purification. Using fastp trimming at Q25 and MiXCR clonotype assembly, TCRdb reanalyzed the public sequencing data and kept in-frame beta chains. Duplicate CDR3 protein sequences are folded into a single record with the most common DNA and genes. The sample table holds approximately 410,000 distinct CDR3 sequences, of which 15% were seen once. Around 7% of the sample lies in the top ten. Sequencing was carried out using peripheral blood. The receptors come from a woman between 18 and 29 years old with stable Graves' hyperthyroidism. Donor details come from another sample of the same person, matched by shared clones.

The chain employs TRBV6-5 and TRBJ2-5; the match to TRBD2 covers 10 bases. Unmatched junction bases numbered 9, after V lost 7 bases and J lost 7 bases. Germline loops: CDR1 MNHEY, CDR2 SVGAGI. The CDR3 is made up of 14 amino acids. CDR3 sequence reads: CASITLAGEGTQYF. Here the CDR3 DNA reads TGTGCCAGCATTACGCTAGCGGGGGAGGGGACCCAGTACTTC.

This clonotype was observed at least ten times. For the CDR3, the DNA is TGTGCCAGCAGTCCTAGGGGGGGGGCCTCCTACGAGCAGTACTTC. Translated: CASSPRGGASYEQYF. This chain joins TRBV6-5 and TRBJ2-7, with a tentative D call TRBD2 (7 bases). The CDR3 loop spans 15 amino acids. Per germline, CDR1 MNHEY and CDR2 SVGAGI. V was cut by 5 bases and J by 0 bases, with 14 bases left in between.

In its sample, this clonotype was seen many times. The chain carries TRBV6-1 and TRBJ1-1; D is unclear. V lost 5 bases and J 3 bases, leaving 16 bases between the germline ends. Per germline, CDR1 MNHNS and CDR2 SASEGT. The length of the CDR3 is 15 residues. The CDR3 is CASSRTVGRDTEAFF. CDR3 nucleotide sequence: TGTGCCAGCAGTCGGACGGTGGGCCGCGACACTGAAGCTTTCTTT.

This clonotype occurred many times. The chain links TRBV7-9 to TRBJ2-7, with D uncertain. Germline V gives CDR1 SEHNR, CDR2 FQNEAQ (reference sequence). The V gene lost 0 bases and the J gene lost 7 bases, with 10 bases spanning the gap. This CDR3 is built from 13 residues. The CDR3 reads CASSLARSREQYF. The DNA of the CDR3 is TGTGCCAGCAGCTTAGCTCGGTCGCGGGAGCAGTACTTC.

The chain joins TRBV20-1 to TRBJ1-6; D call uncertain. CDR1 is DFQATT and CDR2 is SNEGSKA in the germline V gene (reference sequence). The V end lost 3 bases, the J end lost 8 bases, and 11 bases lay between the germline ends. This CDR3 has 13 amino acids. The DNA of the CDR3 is TGCAGTGCTAGGGTGACTGCTGATTCACCCCTCCACTTT. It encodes CSARVTADSPLHF.

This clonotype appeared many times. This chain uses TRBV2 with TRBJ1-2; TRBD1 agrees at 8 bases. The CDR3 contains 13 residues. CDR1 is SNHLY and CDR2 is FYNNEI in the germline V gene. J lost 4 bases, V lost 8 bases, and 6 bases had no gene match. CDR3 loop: CASDQGAGYGYTF. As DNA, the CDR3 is TGTGCCAGCGATCAGGGGGCAGGCTATGGCTACACCTTC.

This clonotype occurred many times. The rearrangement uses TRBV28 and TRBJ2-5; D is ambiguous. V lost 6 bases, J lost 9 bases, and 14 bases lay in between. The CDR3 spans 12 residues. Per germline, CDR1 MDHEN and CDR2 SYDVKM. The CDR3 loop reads CASSLGWGSQYF. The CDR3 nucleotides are TGTGCCAGCAGCCTGGGTTGGGGATCCCAGTACTTC.

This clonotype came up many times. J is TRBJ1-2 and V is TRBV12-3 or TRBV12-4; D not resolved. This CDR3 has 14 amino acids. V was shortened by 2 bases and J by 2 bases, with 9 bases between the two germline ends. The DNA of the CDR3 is TGTGCCAGCAGTTTAACAGCTCCCAACTATGGCTACACCTTC. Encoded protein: CASSLTAPNYGYTF.

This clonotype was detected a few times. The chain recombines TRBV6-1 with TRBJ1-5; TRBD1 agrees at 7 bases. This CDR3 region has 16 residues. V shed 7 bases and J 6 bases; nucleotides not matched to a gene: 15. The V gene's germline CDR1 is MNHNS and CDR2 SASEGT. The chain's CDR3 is CASTRSAGGDGQPQHF. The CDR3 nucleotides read TGTGCCAGCACCCGGTCTGCAGGGGGTGATGGTCAGCCCCAGCATTTT.

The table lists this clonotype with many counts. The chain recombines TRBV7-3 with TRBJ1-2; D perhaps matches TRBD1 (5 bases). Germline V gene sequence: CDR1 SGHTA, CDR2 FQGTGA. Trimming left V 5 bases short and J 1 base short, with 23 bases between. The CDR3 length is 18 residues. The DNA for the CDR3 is TGTGCCAGCAGCCTCCCCGTTCGGGGGAACTTGATTAACTATGGCTACACCTTC. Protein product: CASSLPVRGNLINYGYTF.

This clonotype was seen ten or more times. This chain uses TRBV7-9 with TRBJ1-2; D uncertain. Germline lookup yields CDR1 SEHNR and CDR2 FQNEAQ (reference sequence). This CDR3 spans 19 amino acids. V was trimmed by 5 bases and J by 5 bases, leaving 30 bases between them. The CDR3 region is CASSAPGGGRPPGEYGYTF. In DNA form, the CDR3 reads TGTGCCAGCAGCGCGCCAGGCGGTGGGCGGCCCCCTGGCGAATATGGCTACACCTTC.

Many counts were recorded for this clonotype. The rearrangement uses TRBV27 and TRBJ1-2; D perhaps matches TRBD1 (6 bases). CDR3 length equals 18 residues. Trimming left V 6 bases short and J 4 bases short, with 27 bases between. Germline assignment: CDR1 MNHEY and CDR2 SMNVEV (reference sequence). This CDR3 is CASRSRTGKPGEGYGYTF. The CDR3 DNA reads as TGTGCCAGCAGGAGCCGGACGGGGAAACCAGGGGAGGGCTATGGCTACACCTTC.

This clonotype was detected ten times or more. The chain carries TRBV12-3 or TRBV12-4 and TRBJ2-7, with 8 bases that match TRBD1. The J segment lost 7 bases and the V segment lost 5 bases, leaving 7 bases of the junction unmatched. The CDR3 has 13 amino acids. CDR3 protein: CASSQDRVGEQYF. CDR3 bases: TGTGCCAGCAGTCAGGACAGGGTTGGGGAGCAGTACTTC.

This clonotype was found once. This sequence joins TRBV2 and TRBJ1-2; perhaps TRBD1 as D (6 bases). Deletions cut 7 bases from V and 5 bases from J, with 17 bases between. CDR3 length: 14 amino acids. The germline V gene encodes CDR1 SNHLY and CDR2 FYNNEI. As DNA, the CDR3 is TGTGCCAGCATCAGATCAGGGGCTATATATGGCTACACCTTC. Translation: CASIRSGAIYGYTF.